This T cell receptor (beta chain) was retrieved from a study of blood T cells in healthy people across ages. Points from the study as a whole: Measured against age, TCR beta diversity per million T cells decreased in a roughly linear manner.

The donors, healthy Caucasians from Russia, were aged about 6 to 95. A second PCR, run for 7 to 11 cycles, used a sample-barcoded 5' primer plus a J-beta primer mix. TCRdb used MiXCR to reprocess the 5' RACE reads, holding one entry per CDR3 protein. The sample shows about a million distinct CDR3 sequences, 45% to 50% of them seen only once. The CDR3 consists of 13 residues. V was trimmed by 1 base and J by 3 bases, leaving 9 bases between them. From germline, CDR1 is SQVTM and CDR2 ANQGSEA. Comment on this clonotype: The antigen is not known.

This clonotype originated in a man aged 25 to 40 in good health. The V and J genes are TRBV29-1 and TRBJ1-1; D is undetermined. Material for sequencing was blood. Written as DNA, the CDR3 is TGCAGCGTTGAAGGCTCAGGTTACACTGAAGCTTTCTTT. Translation: CSVEGSGYTEAFF.